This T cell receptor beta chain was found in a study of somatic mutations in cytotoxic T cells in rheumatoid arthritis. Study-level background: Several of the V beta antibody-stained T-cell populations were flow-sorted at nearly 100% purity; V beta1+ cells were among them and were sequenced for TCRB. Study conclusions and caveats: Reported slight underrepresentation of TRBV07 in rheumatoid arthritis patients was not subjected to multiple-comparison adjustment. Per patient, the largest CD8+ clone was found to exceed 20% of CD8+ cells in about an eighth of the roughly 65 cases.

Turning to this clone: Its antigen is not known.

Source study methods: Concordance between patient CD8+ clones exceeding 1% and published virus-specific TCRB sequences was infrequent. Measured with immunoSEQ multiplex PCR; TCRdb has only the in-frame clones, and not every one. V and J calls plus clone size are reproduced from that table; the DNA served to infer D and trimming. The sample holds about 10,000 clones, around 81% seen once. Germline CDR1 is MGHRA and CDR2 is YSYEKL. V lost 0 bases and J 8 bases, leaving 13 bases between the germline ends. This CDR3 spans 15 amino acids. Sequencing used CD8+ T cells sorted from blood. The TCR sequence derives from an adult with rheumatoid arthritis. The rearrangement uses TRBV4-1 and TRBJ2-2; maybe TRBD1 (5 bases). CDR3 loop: CASSQEPREGGELFF. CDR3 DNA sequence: TGCGCCAGCAGCCAAGAGCCCAGGGAAGGAGGGGAGCTGTTTTTT.